The 22 T cell receptor delta chains below come from one sample, sequenced in a study of Vδ1+ human thymocytes. Sequences come from RNA converted to cDNA by reverse transcription. Multiplex PCR used pooled V-gene forward primers and a constant-region reverse primer to amplify CDR3s. TCRdb made new clone calls on the multiplex PCR reads using CATT. The table has about 20,000 delta-chain clones, around 7.4% seen once. Study-wide points: In the thymus, TRG and TRD repertoires looked highly polyclonal with Gaussian CDR3 lengths.

These receptors have no known antigen. The sample was Vdelta1+ gamma-delta thymocytes from the thymus. The subset here: FACS-sorted CD3+ TCRalphabeta- TCRVdelta1+ TCRVdelta2- thymocytes. Every receptor here comes from a child less than two years old who had congenital heart surgery.

The chain joins TRDV1 to TRDJ1, with 11 bases matching TRDD3. CDR1 TSWWSYY and CDR2 QGS come from the germline V gene. Losses at the gene ends were 5 bases for V and 1 base for J; bases not matched to a gene: 15. The CDR3 is 19 amino acids. CDR3 sequence: CALGNTFVHWGIFTDKLIF. Here the CDR3 DNA reads TGTGCTCTTGGGAATACCTTCGTCCACTGGGGGATATTCACCGATAAACTCATCTTT.

This clone came up a few times. V gene TRDV2 combines with J gene TRDJ1, with D possibly matching TRDD3 (6 bases). The CDR3 is made up of 16 amino acids. CDR1 GEAIGNYY and CDR2 EKD come from the germline V gene. V lost 0 bases and J 0 bases, leaving 13 bases between the germline ends. The CDR3 DNA reads as TGTGCCTGTGACACCGCCTGGGGCAAGTACACCGATAAACTCATCTTT. It specifies CACDTAWGKYTDKLIF.

The rearrangement uses TRDV1 and TRDJ1, with TRDD2 matching over 9 bases. With V trimmed by 1 base and J by 7 bases, 31 bases remained unmatched. Germline V gives CDR1 TSWWSYY, CDR2 QGS. The CDR3 has 23 amino acids. CDR3 nucleotide sequence: TGTGCTCTTGGGGAACGGGATGGAGCCTTCCTACGGCCTTGGGGGTTCGGGCCAATTAAACTCATCTTT. Its protein is CALGERDGAFLRPWGFGPIKLIF.

This clone has just one count. A junction end diverges from the germline sequence, so it may reflect a read error. V gene TRDV1 combines with J gene TRDJ1; D tentatively fits TRDD2 or TRDD3 (8 bases each). Matching the DNA to germline supplied the J gene, which TCRdb does not give. Germline CDR1 reads TSWWSYY; CDR2 reads QGS. The CDR3 is 21 residues long. The CDR3 coding sequence is TGCGCTCTTGGGGAATTCCCACTTCCTACGGGGATACAGCGAAGGCTCGATAAACTCATCTTT. Protein: CALGEFPLPTGIQRRLDKLIF.

This clone was found a few times. This could be a read error, since a much larger clone is one nucleotide away. The J gene is TRDJ1, the V gene TRDV2; D unclear. There are 12 residues in the CDR3. CDR1 is GEAIGNYY and CDR2 is EKD in the germline V gene. V lost 0 bases, J lost 12 bases, and 13 bases lay in between. Here the CDR3 reads CACDTGRVKFIF. The CDR3 DNA reads as TGTGCCTGTGACACCGGCCGGGTCAAATTCATCTTT.

The rearrangement links TRDV1 to TRDJ1; maybe TRDD3 (5 bases). V lost 4 bases to trimming and J lost 2 bases, with 20 bases between them. The CDR3 covers 17 residues. Germline V gene lookup returns CDR1 TSWWSYY and CDR2 QGS. The chain's CDR3 is CALGGWLRGGPTDKLIF. In nucleotides, the CDR3 is TGTGCTCTTGGGGGATGGCTCCGAGGGGGTCCAACCGATAAACTCATCTTT.

The chain recombines TRDV1 with TRDJ1; 7 bases align to TRDD3. V dropped 2 bases and J dropped 0; count of bases not matched to a gene: 9. In germline, CDR1 is TSWWSYY, CDR2 QGS. This CDR3 comprises 17 residues. CDR3 loop: CALGEGGSWGHTDKLIF. CDR3 bases: TGTGCTCTTGGGGAAGGGGGATCCTGGGGCCACACCGATAAACTCATCTTT.

This sequence joins TRDV1 and TRDJ2; 11 positions agree with TRDD3. Trimming removed 2 bases from V and 4 bases from J; junction bases left unmatched: 6. The CDR3 runs 17 residues. Germline assignment: CDR1 TSWWSYY and CDR2 QGS. CDR3 region: CALGETLGDTATAQLFF. The CDR3 region has the DNA TGTGCTCTTGGGGAAACCCTGGGGGATACCGCGACAGCACAACTCTTCTTT.

The J gene is given as TRDJ1, and the V gene is not called; TRDD3 was called by the table and not checked on the DNA. This CDR3 has 18 amino acids. The CDR3 protein is CALGECAGGCIYTDKLIF. The CDR3 region has the DNA TGTGCTCTTGGGGAATGTGCTGGGGGATGTATATACACCGATAAACTCATCTTT.

This clone was seen only a few times. The chain recombines TRDV1 with TRDJ1, with D unresolved. Germline CDR1 TSWWSYY, CDR2 QGS. V shed 2 bases and J shed 0 bases, with 13 bases lying between them. CDR3 length equals 16 residues. The CDR3 region is CALGEGPILYTDKLIF. CDR3 nucleotides: TGTGCTCTTGGGGAAGGGCCTATCCTGTACACCGATAAACTCATCTTT.

Comments on this clone: One end of the junction is discordant with germline, which a read error may explain. Other DNA sequences in the same sample also yield this CDR3. V gene TRDV1 combines with J gene TRDJ1; either TRDD2 or TRDD3 may fit D (5 bases each). The CDR3 spans 23 residues. Germline V gene sequence: CDR1 TSWWSYY, CDR2 QGS. The CDR3 is CALGVKIRVSVPPLGLLTDKLIF. In nucleotides, the CDR3 is TGCGCTCTTGGGGTCAAAATCAGGGTTAGTGTCCCTCCCTTGGGCCTACTTACCGATAAACTCATCTTT.

J gene TRDJ1 was identified, but the V gene was not called; the table's D call, TRDD3, has no DNA check behind it. This CDR3 is 26 amino acids long. The CDR3: CALGPPLTKTAIPMSYVRVLTDKLIF. The CDR3 DNA follows: TGTGCTCTTGGCCCGCCACTGACGAAAACGGCCATACCAATGTCCTACGTAAGGGTCTTAACCGATAAACTCATCTTT.

This clone has a handful of counts. The J gene is TRDJ1, the V gene TRDV1, with 7 bases that match TRDD3. CDR1 and CDR2 (germline): TSWWSYY, QGS. V lost 3 bases and J lost 0; bases outside the gene matches: 10. The CDR3 is 17 residues long. Here the CDR3 reads CALGDPGGIGYTDKLIF. The CDR3 DNA sequence: TGTGCTCTTGGGGACCCGGGGGGGATTGGGTACACCGATAAACTCATCTTT.

This clone was seen a handful of times. The same CDR3 can be traced to other DNA sequences in this sample. The chain combines TRDV1 with TRDJ2; 9 bases map to TRDD3. The CDR3 is 20 amino acids. Looked up from germline, CDR1 is TSWWSYY and CDR2 is QGS. Germline trimming cut 6 bases from V and 0 bases from J; bases unmatched to any gene: 17. CDR3 in DNA: TGTGCTCTTGGCCCTTTCCTACCGCGTACTGGGGGAGCTTTGACAGCACAACTCTTCTTT. Protein: CALGPFLPRTGGALTAQLFF.

The chain recombines TRDV1 with TRDJ1, with TRDD3 matching 13 bases. Germline trimming cut 3 bases from V and 0 bases from J; bases unmatched to any gene: 19. CDR3 length: 22 residues. The V gene's germline CDR1 is TSWWSYY and CDR2 QGS. CDR3 protein: CALGDLFLPVLGDTLYTDKLIF. CDR3 nucleotide sequence: TGTGCTCTTGGGGACCTCTTCCTACCAGTACTGGGGGATACGCTCTACACCGATAAACTCATCTTT.

V gene TRDV2 combines with J gene TRDJ1; 10 positions match TRDD3. CDR3 length: 17 residues. Looked up from germline, CDR1 is GEAIGNYY and CDR2 is EKD. The J segment lost 0 bases and the V segment lost 8 bases, leaving 14 bases of the junction unmatched. CDR3 protein: CAYVLLGDRVNTDKLIF. Written as DNA, the CDR3 is TGTGCCTATGTCCTACTGGGGGATCGAGTAAACACCGATAAACTCATCTTT.

This clone was found a few times. V is TRDV1 and J is TRDJ1; D is possibly TRDD3 (5 bases). Trimming removed 8 bases from V and 1 base from J, with 20 bases in between. Germline CDR1 TSWWSYY, CDR2 QGS. The CDR3 covers 16 residues. CDR3 loop: CALLYSGGVTTDKLIF. The CDR3, as DNA: TGTGCTCTTTTATACTCCGGGGGGGTCACCACCGATAAACTCATCTTT.

The table lists this clone with a few counts. The V gene is TRDV2, the J gene TRDJ1; 11 positions agree with TRDD3. J lost 2 bases, V lost 2 bases, and 24 bases had no gene match. The length of the CDR3 is 22 residues. Germline V lookup: CDR1 GEAIGNYY, CDR2 EKD. The CDR3 reads CACDRHETRKLLGDNPTDKLIF. Here the CDR3 DNA reads TGTGCCTGTGACAGACACGAAACCCGGAAATTACTGGGGGATAACCCTACCGATAAACTCATCTTT.

This clone was seen more than once but under ten times. The gene calls are TRDV1 and TRDJ1; TRDD3 might be the D (5 bases). Germline assignment: CDR1 TSWWSYY and CDR2 QGS. Trimming took off 2 bases at V and 0 bases at J, with 19 bases between the two ends. The CDR3 runs to 18 residues. CDR3 nucleotide sequence: TGTGCTCTTGGGGAAGTGGTGGGCCTAACGGGGGACACCGATAAACTCATCTTT. Its protein product is CALGEVVGLTGDTDKLIF.

Worth noting for this clone: One end of the junction is discordant with germline, which a read error may explain. This chain links TRDV1 with TRDJ1; TRDD3 agrees at 7 bases. CDR3 length: 16 residues. The germline V gene has CDR1 TSWWSYY and CDR2 QGS. DNA for the CDR3: TGTGCTCTTGGGGCCCAGGGTACTGGGGACACCCATAAACTCATCTTT. This gives the protein CALGAQGTGDTHKLIF.

The rearrangement uses TRDV1 and TRDJ1; tentative D call: TRDD3 (6 bases). Here the J gene came from matching the DNA to germline, since TCRdb omits it. The CDR3 loop spans 22 amino acids. V was shortened by 1 base and J by 5 bases, with 35 bases between the two germline ends. CDR1 is TSWWSYY and CDR2 is QGS in the germline V gene. The CDR3 region has the DNA TGTGCTCTTGGGGAACCACCCGTTCAATTTTACTTCGGGGTAGGAGGGGATGATAAACTCATCTTT. Its protein product is CALGEPPVQFYFGVGGDDKLIF.

The chain links TRDV1 to TRDJ1, with 13 bases that match TRDD3. CDR3 size: 18 residues. Germline loops: CDR1 TSWWSYY, CDR2 QGS. Losses at the gene ends were 0 bases for V and 2 bases for J; bases not matched to a gene: 6. The CDR3 sequence is CALGELYWGIRGTDKLIF. The CDR3, as DNA: TGTGCTCTTGGGGAACTGTACTGGGGGATACGGGGGACCGATAAACTCATCTTT.